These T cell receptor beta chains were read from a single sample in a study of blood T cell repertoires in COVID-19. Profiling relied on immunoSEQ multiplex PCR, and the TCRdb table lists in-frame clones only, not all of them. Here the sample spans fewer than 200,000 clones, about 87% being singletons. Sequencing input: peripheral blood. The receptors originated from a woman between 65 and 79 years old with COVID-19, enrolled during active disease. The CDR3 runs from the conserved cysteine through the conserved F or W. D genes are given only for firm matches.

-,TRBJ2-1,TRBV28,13,CASSAGTQDEQFF,TGTGCCAGCAGTGCAGGGACTCAAGATGAGCAGTTCTTC
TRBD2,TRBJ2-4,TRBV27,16,CASSLAASGISHPLYF,TGTGCCAGCAGCCTGGCGGCTAGCGGGATTTCTCACCCATTGTACTTC
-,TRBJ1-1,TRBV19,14,CASSMSLSITEAFF,TGTGCCAGTAGTATGAGTCTTTCGATCACTGAAGCTTTCTTT
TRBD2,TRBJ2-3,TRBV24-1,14,CATSDQTSPGTQYF,TGTGCCACCAGTGATCAGACTAGCCCCGGTACGCAGTATTTT
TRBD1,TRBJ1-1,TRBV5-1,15,CASSVSGTVNTEAFF,TGCGCCAGCAGCGTCTCCGGGACAGTGAACACTGAAGCTTTCTTT
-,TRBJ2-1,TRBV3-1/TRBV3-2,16,CASSQDWRTAYNEQFF,TGTGCCAGCAGCCAAGATTGGAGGACCGCCTACAATGAGCAGTTCTTC
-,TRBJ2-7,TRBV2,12,CASSRDGYEQYF,TGTGCCAGCAGCAGGGATGGGTACGAGCAGTACTTC
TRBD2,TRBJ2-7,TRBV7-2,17,CASSLAATSGRAYEQYF,TGTGCCAGCAGCTTAGCAGCCACTAGCGGGAGGGCTTACGAGCAGTACTTC
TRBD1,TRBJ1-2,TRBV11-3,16,CASSPPGTATNYGYTF,TGTGCCAGCAGCCCCCCAGGGACAGCCACTAACTATGGCTACACCTTC
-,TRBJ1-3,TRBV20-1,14,CSASGALSGNTIYF,TGCAGTGCTAGTGGGGCCTTAAGTGGAAACACCATATATTTT
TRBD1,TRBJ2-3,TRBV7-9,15,CASRSGQGSTDTQYF,TGTGCCAGCAGATCCGGACAGGGGAGCACAGATACGCAGTATTTT
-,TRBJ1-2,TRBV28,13,CASSLWTRGGYTF,TGTGCCAGCAGTTTATGGACTAGGGGAGGCTACACCTTC
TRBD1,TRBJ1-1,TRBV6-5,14,CASTRDSQNTEAFF,TGTGCCAGCACTCGGGACAGCCAGAACACTGAAGCTTTCTTT
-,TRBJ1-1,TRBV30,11,CALQGNTEAFF,TGTGCCTTACAGGGAAACACTGAAGCTTTCTTT